This TCR beta chain emerged from a study of CD8+ T cells in alopecia areata. The V and J ends lost 5 bases and 2 bases respectively, with 16 bases between them. The CDR3 length is 15 residues. In germline, CDR1 is LGHNA, CDR2 YNFKEQ. The sequencing template was cDNA reverse transcribed from extracted RNA. Assay: immunoSEQ multiplex PCR; the TCRdb copy retains only in-frame clones and omits some. The repertoire holds approximately 150,000 clones, with roughly 46% as singletons. This receptor was obtained from a human donor with alopecia areata. Here the sequenced sample was CD4+ T cells sorted from blood, taken at week 0. This chain joins TRBV4-2 and TRBJ2-7; no definite D call. CDR3 sequence (DNA): TGTGCCAGCAGCTCCCTAAACCGGATCCCCTACGAGCAGTACTTC. Protein sequence: CASSSLNRIPYEQYF.